Sequencing of this TCR beta chain was carried out in a study of shared clonotypes between healthy human individuals (dated by TCRdb to the early 2020s). Study-wide context: The cohort comprised a couple of women and a few men aged 18 to 49 years. To estimate repertoire size and how much clonotype sharing occurs between individuals, the study deeply sequenced the blood TCR repertoires of five healthy adults. Per donor, leukapheresis produced somewhere between about 0.9 and 9.5 billion PBMCs. Libraries were prepared and TCR repertoires were sequenced by different laboratories using diverse techniques, in order to increase sequencing depth and limit assay-specific biases. Per donor, three plates each were used for CD4 naive and CD4 memory, two for CD8 naive, and one for CD8 memory. Study-wide findings and limitations: Compared with non-shared clonotypes, clonotypes shared by all four sorted-subset donors had higher generation probabilities. Only blood was sampled, and tissue TCR repertoires likely differ from those in blood. Pairwise subsampling led to the expectation that sequencing depth would affect the degree of clonotype sharing among donors. Rarefaction of sorted-subset datasets indicated incomplete sequencing despite the large sequencing depth. About 4.5% of naive CD4, 3.5% of naive CD8, 2.3% of memory CD4, and approximately 0.39% of memory CD8 clonotypes were shared across several donors. The small number of donors limited the genetic and exposure-history diversity represented. Estimated clonotype richness was generally larger for naive than for memory subsets.

CD8 naive samples consisted of CD45RO-negative cells that were positively selected for CCR7, yielding a CD45RA+CCR7+ population without TemRA cells. The donors were healthy, HIV-negative adults who had no recently reported acute infections or vaccinations. Every donor was a Caucasian adult living in Nashville, Tennessee, USA. Blood was collected by leukapheresis, and PBMCs were isolated by Ficoll-Histopaque density gradient centrifugation and then cryopreserved in liquid nitrogen vapor phase. Analytical flow cytometry was used to check the purity and quantity of each magnetically sorted T cell population. Each sorted fraction had its genomic DNA isolated and then quantified by UV absorbance on a Nanodrop 2000c. Using the deep immunoSEQ assay, multiplex PCR amplified TCR CDR3 regions from genomic DNA. Extracted genomic DNA from each cell subset was distributed evenly across all wells of several immunoSEQ 96-well plates, and each plate was treated as a replicate. For sorted subsets, about 200 ng genomic DNA, equal to about 30,000 T cell genomes, was loaded into each replicate PCR. Purified libraries were measured with a Qubit 3.0 fluorometer, size-checked on a Bioanalyzer 2100, and measured again with the KAPA Library Quantification kit. Every immunoSEQ 96-well plate was sequenced on a separate single-read 150-cycle Illumina NextSeq 550 flow cell. The original pipeline was this. Because the immunoSEQ output held only junctional sequences and lacked quality scores, the filtering could not match the filtering applied to full-length reads. To assign V/J genes and CDR3, sequences were annotated against IMGT germline references using PyIR, a Python wrapper for IgBLAST v1.9. Reads with weak V/J assignments (E-value above 1e-6), missing CDR3, stop codons, out-of-frame junctions, or ambiguous translated residues were removed. A V3J clonotype was defined by an identical inferred V gene, J gene, and CDR3 amino acid sequence. The percentage overlap between two repertoires was calculated by dividing the number of shared unique clonotypes by the size of the smaller repertoire. Repertoire richness was assessed with RTK rarefaction, the Chao1 estimator, and Recon v2.1 estimates of unobserved clonotypes. For all TCRbeta clonotypes obtained by the gDNA method from a few donors, generation probabilities were computed with OLGA. TCRdb carries this immuneACCESS record with in-frame sequences only. Its versions omit some clonotypes, under half of them owing to an unresolved V gene in the studies checked, with the rest unexplained. That table is the source of V, J and clone size, and D and trimming were worked out from the DNA. The sample table records 750,000 to 1,000,000 clones; 80% to 95% of these occur just once. The ten largest clones represent 24% of the sample.

In its sample, this clone was seen a few times. Its antigen remains undetermined. No base quality information exists; no much larger clone differs at one position. Compared with germline, V lacks 7 bases and J lacks 3 bases; bases without a gene match: 9. Sequences MNHEY (CDR1) and SMNVEV (CDR2) are obtained from the germline V gene (reference sequence). From the cysteine up to the phenylalanine, the CDR3 has a length of 14 residues. Only the CDR3 region is kept as DNA, spanning 42 bases read in frame from base 1. The source is a man aged 25 to 45 in good health. The sequenced material came from naive CD8+ T cells sorted from blood. The sample's cell subset or site label, decoded: CD45RA+CCR7+. Recombination connected TRBV27 to TRBJ2-7; TRBD2 lines up with 7 middle nucleotides. The CDR3 region reads CASKFREDFYEQYF. The base sequence is TGTGCCAGCAAGTTCCGGGAGGATTTCTACGAGCAGTACTTC.